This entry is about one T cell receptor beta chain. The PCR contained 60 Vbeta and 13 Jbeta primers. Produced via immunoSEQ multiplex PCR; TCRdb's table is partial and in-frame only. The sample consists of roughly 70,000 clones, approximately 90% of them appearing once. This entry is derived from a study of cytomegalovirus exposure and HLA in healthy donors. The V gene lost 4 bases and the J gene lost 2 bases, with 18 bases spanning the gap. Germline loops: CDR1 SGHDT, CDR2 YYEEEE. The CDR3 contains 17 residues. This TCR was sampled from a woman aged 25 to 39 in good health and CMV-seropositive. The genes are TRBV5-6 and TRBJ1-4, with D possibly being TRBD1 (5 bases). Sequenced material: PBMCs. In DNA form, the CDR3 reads TGTGCCAGCAGCGCCCTTCAAACTCCAGGGACTAATGAAAAACTGTTTTTT. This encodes CASSALQTPGTNEKLFF.